This entry lists 5 T cell receptor beta chains sequenced from one sample in a study of brain T cells in children with intractable seizures. Only in-frame clones appear in the TCRdb table, and some are missing; sequencing was by immunoSEQ multiplex PCR. The sample carries approximately 41,000 clones, about 93% recorded once. The material was peripheral blood, obtained at surgery. These TCRs come from a girl aged 2 to 9 with tuberous sclerosis and intractable seizures.

V gene TRBV7-9 combines with J gene TRBJ2-5, with 8 nucleotides matching TRBD1. Losses at the gene ends were 1 base for V and 0 bases for J; bases not matched to a gene: 10. The CDR3 totals 18 residues. Per germline, CDR1 SEHNR and CDR2 FQNEAQ (reference sequence). In DNA form, the CDR3 reads TGTGCCAGCAGCTTAGGGACAGGGAGGTTTCGTCACCAAGAGACCCAGTACTTC. This codes for CASSLGTGRFRHQETQYF.

The chain joins TRBV6-1 to TRBJ1-3; unclear D gene. This CDR3 has 17 residues. From germline, CDR1 is MNHNS and CDR2 SASEGT. V lost 2 bases, J lost 0 bases, and 14 bases lay in between. The CDR3 loop is CASSEYFVGFSGNTIYF. For the CDR3, the DNA is TGTGCCAGCAGTGAATACTTTGTTGGGTTCTCTGGAAACACCATATATTTT.

The chain links TRBV19 to TRBJ1-2; weak D call: TRBD1 (6 bases). Germline loops: CDR1 LNHDA, CDR2 SQIVND (reference sequence). The length of the CDR3 is 16 residues. Trimming left V 1 base short and J 1 base short, with 13 bases between. The CDR3 spells CASSIGTGILNYGYTF. CDR3 nucleotide sequence: TGTGCCAGTAGTATAGGAACAGGGATCCTTAACTATGGCTACACCTTC.

This sequence joins TRBV5-1 and TRBJ2-1; TRBD1 aligns across 9 bases. Unmatched junction bases numbered 6, after V lost 7 bases and J lost 4 bases. The CDR3 runs to 14 residues. Germline CDR1 and CDR2: SGHRS and YFSETQ. CDR3: CASWTGDFYNEQFF. DNA for the CDR3: TGCGCCAGCTGGACAGGGGACTTTTACAATGAGCAGTTCTTC.

This chain uses TRBV24-1 with TRBJ2-3, with TRBD1 as a possible D gene (6 bases). Per germline, CDR1 KGHDR and CDR2 SFDVKD. The ends were cut back, 1 base at V and 2 bases at J, with 9 bases in the middle. This CDR3 is 15 amino acids long. This chain's CDR3 is CATSDFNRDTDTQYF. CDR3 nucleotides: TGTGCCACCAGTGATTTTAACAGGGACACAGATACGCAGTATTTT.